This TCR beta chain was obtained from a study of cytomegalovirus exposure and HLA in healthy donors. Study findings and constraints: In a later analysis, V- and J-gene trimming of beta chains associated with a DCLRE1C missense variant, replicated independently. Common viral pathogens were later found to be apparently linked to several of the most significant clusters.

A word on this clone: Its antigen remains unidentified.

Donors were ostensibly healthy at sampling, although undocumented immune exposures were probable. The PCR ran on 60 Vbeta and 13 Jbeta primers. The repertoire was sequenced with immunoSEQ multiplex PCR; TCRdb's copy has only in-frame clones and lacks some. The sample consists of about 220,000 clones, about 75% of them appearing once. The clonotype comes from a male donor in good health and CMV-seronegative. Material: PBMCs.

CDR3: CASSSPRQAQETQYF. The CDR3 DNA reads as TGTGCCAGCAGCTCACCGAGACAGGCCCAAGAGACCCAGTACTTC. The genes are TRBV5-4 and TRBJ2-5, with a possible D match to TRBD1 (6 bases). Germline CDR1 reads SGHNT; CDR2 reads YYREEE (reference sequence). V dropped 3 bases and J dropped 1 base, with 13 bases sitting between them. The CDR3 totals 15 residues.